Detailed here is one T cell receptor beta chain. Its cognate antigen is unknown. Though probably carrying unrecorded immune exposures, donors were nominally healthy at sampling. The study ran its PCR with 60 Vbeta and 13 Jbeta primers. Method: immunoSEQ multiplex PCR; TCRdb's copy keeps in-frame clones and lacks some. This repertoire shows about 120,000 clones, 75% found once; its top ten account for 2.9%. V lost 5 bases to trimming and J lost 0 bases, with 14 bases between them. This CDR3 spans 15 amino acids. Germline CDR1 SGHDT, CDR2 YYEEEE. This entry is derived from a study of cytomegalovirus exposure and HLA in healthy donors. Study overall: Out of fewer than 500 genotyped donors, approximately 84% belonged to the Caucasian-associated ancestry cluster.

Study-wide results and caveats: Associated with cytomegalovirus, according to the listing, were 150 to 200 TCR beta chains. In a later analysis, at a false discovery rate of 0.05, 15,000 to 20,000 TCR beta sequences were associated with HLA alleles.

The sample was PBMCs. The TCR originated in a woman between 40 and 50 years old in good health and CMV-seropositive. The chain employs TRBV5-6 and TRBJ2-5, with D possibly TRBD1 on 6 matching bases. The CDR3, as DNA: TGTGCCAGCAGGAAAGACAGGAGAAACCAAGAGACCCAGTACTTC. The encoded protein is CASRKDRRNQETQYF.